Listed here is a single T cell receptor (beta chain). Its antigen specificity is not known. It has no much larger one-base neighbor in the sample; base qualities were not kept. Including the terminal cysteine and phenylalanine, the CDR3 comprises 15 residues. The CDR3 DNA has 45 bases and is translated from base 1. Looking up the germline V gene yields CDR1 SGHRS and CDR2 YFSETQ. V is trimmed back by 0 bases and J by 5 bases, and the junction contains 5 bases that no gene match accounts for. This sample is drawn from a study of shared clonotypes between healthy human individuals (dated by TCRdb to about 2020). A note on the overall study: The cohort included a few men and two women between 18 and 49 years of age. Per donor, three plates each were used for CD4 naive and CD4 memory, two for CD8 naive, and one for CD8 memory. The study deeply sequenced blood TCR repertoires of about five healthy adults to estimate repertoire size and the extent of clonotype sharing between individuals. Libraries were prepared and TCR repertoires were sequenced by different laboratories using diverse techniques, in order to increase sequencing depth and limit assay-specific biases. Between about 0.94 and 8.9 billion PBMCs per donor were obtained by leukapheresis.

The donors were healthy, HIV-negative adults with no recently reported acute infections or vaccinations. Every donor was a Caucasian adult living in Nashville, Tennessee, USA. Magnetic negative selection was used to enrich CD4+ T cells, after which naive cells were positively selected on CD45RA and the negative fraction became the memory subset. Blood was collected by leukapheresis, and PBMCs were isolated by Ficoll-Histopaque density gradient centrifugation and then cryopreserved in liquid nitrogen vapor phase. Analytical flow cytometry was used to check the purity and quantity of every magnetically sorted T cell population. From each sorted fraction, genomic DNA was isolated and quantified by UV absorbance on a Nanodrop 2000c. Here is what the overall study found, with its caveats: Only blood was sampled, and tissue TCR repertoires likely differ from those in blood. Estimated clonotype richness was generally larger for naive than for memory subsets. The genetic and exposure-history diversity represented was limited by the small number of donors. Even with the large sequencing depth, rarefaction of the sorted-subset datasets indicated that sequencing was incomplete. About 5% of naive CD4, 3.5% of naive CD8, approximately 2.2% of memory CD4, and 0.4% of memory CD8 clonotypes were shared across four donors. Pairwise subsampling indicated that sequencing depth was expected to affect the degree of clonotype sharing among donors. Compared with non-shared clonotypes, clonotypes shared by all four sorted-subset donors had higher generation probabilities.

Using the deep immunoSEQ assay, TCR CDR3 regions were amplified from genomic DNA by multiplex PCR. For each cell subset, the extracted genomic DNA was distributed evenly across all wells of several immunoSEQ 96-well plates, and each plate served as one replicate. For sorted subsets, 200 to 250 ng of genomic DNA, equivalent to roughly 33,000 T cell genomes, went into each replicate PCR. The purified libraries were quantified using a Qubit 3.0 fluorometer, sized with a Bioanalyzer 2100, and then quantified again using the KAPA Library Quantification kit. A separate single-read 150-cycle Illumina NextSeq 550 flow cell was used to sequence each immunoSEQ 96-well plate. Turning to the authors' computational methods: Because only junctional sequences without quality scores were contained in the immunoSEQ output, filtering matching that applied to full-length reads could not be performed. To assign V/J genes and CDR3, sequences were annotated against IMGT germline references using PyIR, a Python wrapper for IgBLAST v1.9. Reads were removed for weak V/J assignments (E-value above 1e-6), missing CDR3, stop codons, out-of-frame junctions, or ambiguous translated residues. V3J clonotypes were defined as sequences sharing the same inferred V gene, J gene, and CDR3 amino acid sequence. To compute the percentage overlap between repertoires, the number of shared unique clonotypes was divided by the size of the smaller repertoire. RTK rarefaction, the Chao1 estimator, and Recon v2.1 estimates of unobserved clonotypes were used to assess repertoire richness. For all TCRbeta clonotypes obtained by the gDNA method from several donors, generation probabilities were computed with OLGA. Imported from immuneACCESS, the table was reduced by TCRdb to in-frame sequences with V and J called. These copies leave out some clones; in studies compared against another copy, an unresolved V gene accounts for under half, and the cause of the remainder is not known. The V and J calls and clone size come from that table; D and trimming were worked out from the DNA. For this sample there are more than 2,000,000 clones; 80% to 95% appear just once. The ten largest clones represent 0.3% to 0.4% of the sample.

The sequence derives from a man between 18 and 35 years old in good health. Some clones in this sample may be carry-over from other donors' samples. The sequencing sample was made of naive CD4+ T cells from PBMCs. Explained via the paper, the cell subset or site label denotes: CD45RA+ positively selected. The V and J genes are TRBV5-1 and TRBJ1-5, and 7 junction bases match TRBD1. The CDR3 here reads CASSLGQGGDQPQHF. The DNA sequence follows: TGCGCCAGCAGCTTGGGACAGGGAGGCGATCAGCCCCAGCATTTT.